This TCR beta chain was observed in a study of T cell clonality in common variable immunodeficiency. Notes on the study in general: CVID subjects shared fewer TCRbeta clones than healthy controls did. Links between repertoire features and CVID complications were heterogeneity-limited.

Equal genomic DNA amounts from CVID and control samples were sequenced. Measured with immunoSEQ multiplex PCR; TCRdb has only the in-frame clones, and not every one. The sample presents some 60,000 clones, none singletons. V was cut by 1 base and J by 6 bases, with 13 bases left in between. The CDR3 contains 13 residues. CDR1 is DFQATT, CDR2 SNEGSKA, per germline (reference sequence). This clone was found many times. No antigen is known for it. The read terminates 3 residues before the CDR3 end, so the remaining end is supplied by the germline J gene. Sequences were obtained from peripheral blood mononuclear cells. The chain joins TRBV20-1 to TRBJ2-7; tentative D call: TRBD2 (6 bases). This TCR derives from a person aged 18 to 75 in good health. CDR3 bases read: TGCAGTGCTAGAGTGACTAGGCGGGGCGAG. It translates to CSARVTRRGE. In full, the CDR3 reads CSARVTRRGEQYF.